This T cell receptor beta chain was recovered during a study of tumor-infiltrating lymphocytes in localized non-small cell lung cancer. Study conclusions and caveats: Different pieces of the same tissue were used for each assay. IM1 and IM2 tumors showed no difference in T-cell fraction.

Using immunoSEQ multiplex PCR, the repertoire was profiled, and TCRdb retains in-frame clones only, with some absent. The table records 9,300 or so clones, 70% to 85% of them present only once. This CDR3 is built from 13 residues. Germline assignment: CDR1 MDHEN and CDR2 SYDVKM. Trimming shortened V by 2 bases and J by 2 bases, and 6 bases separated the two germline ends. Worth noting for this clone: The antigen is not known.

The source of this sequence is a human donor with non-small cell lung cancer. The sample consisted of uninvolved lung tissue not adjacent to the tumor. V gene TRBV28 combines with J gene TRBJ1-2; maybe TRBD1 (5 bases). CDR3 sequence reads: CASSLRQNYGYTF. CDR3 nucleotides: TGTGCCAGCAGTTTAAGACAGAACTATGGCTACACCTTC.